The present entry profiles one T cell receptor beta chain with its context. Recruits, aged about 18 to 95 years, lived in 20 to 30 US areas. Each participant's cohort was designated according to participant-reported clinical history. This entry is derived from a study of blood T cell repertoires in COVID-19. Study summary: From the United States, Italy and Spain came samples of acute and convalescent COVID-19. Sample material is recorded as cDNA or gDNA derived from T cells, B-cell-depleted T cells, or PBMCs.

Only in-frame clones appear in the TCRdb table, and some are missing; sequencing was by immunoSEQ multiplex PCR. The data hold 190,000 or so clones, with roughly 89% observed a single time. Germline V gives CDR1 MGHDK, CDR2 SYGVNS. The CDR3 sequence is 17 residues long. The V gene end was trimmed by 4 bases and the J gene end by 1 base; junction bases not matched to a gene: 8. The material sequenced was PBMCs or T cells enriched from blood (not recorded which). The gene calls are TRBV25-1 and TRBJ2-5; TRBD2 agrees at 11 bases. The source of this sequence is a man younger than 35 with acute COVID-19. CDR3 sequence: CASSGLAGGPSQETQYF. CDR3 sequence (DNA): TGTGCCAGCAGTGGGTTAGCGGGAGGGCCCTCCCAAGAGACCCAGTACTTC. Using reference TRBV25-1 and TRBJ2-5 for the parts outside the CDR3, the full variable domain is EADIYQTPRYLVIGTGKKITLECSQTMGHDKMYWYQQDPGMELHLIHYSYGVNSTEKGDLSSESTVSRIRTEHFPLTLESARPSHTSQYLCASSGLAGGPSQETQYFGPGTRLLVL.